This T cell receptor beta chain was captured in a study of cytomegalovirus exposure and HLA in healthy donors. A multiplex PCR was run with 60 Vbeta primers and 13 Jbeta primers. This table comes from immunoSEQ multiplex PCR, and its TCRdb copy is limited to in-frame clones, with some not included. Seen in this sample are roughly 220,000 clones; the ten most common clones hold around 1.1%. Germline V gene lookup returns CDR1 WNHNN and CDR2 SYGVQD (reference sequence). Trimming cost V 5 bases and J 7 bases, with 23 bases left between them. This CDR3 region has 16 residues. The sequence was obtained from a girl aged 2 to 9 in good health and CMV-seropositive. The genes are TRBV10-1 and TRBJ1-1; D is perhaps TRBD1 (5 bases). Sequencing was done on a sample of PBMCs. The CDR3 sequence: CASSPRERRMDGEAFF. The DNA for the CDR3 is TGCGCCAGCAGTCCCAGGGAAAGACGGATGGATGGTGAAGCTTTCTTT.